A single sample gave rise to the 6 T cell receptor beta chains below, sequenced in a study of T cells in Graves' hyperthyroidism and ophthalmopathy. RNA transcripts were the template for amplifying TCR beta CDR3 regions. First-round RT-PCR targeting the TCR CDR3 was performed with the HTBI primer set. Each CDR3 protein gets one entry after TCRdb re-called the multiplex PCR reads with MiXCR. The sample has 650,000 to 850,000 distinct CDR3 sequences, over 15% seen once; the top ten hold over 15%. Sequencing was performed on blood. The receptors here all came from a woman aged 45-65 years with Graves' hyperthyroidism that later progressed to Graves' ophthalmopathy.

This clonotype was recorded at least ten times. This chain links TRBV20-1 with TRBJ1-1; TRBD1 aligns across 8 bases. CDR3 length: 14 amino acids. With 2 bases clipped from V and 6 bases from J, the junction kept 8 bases outside the gene matches. Germline V gene lookup returns CDR1 DFQATT and CDR2 SNEGSKA (reference sequence). CDR3 protein: CSARPLDRGAEAFF. In DNA form, the CDR3 reads TGCAGTGCTAGACCCCTTGACAGGGGCGCTGAAGCTTTCTTT.

V is TRBV4-1 and J is TRBJ2-2, with TRBD2 matching 7 bases. Germline trimming cut 9 bases from V and 2 bases from J; bases unmatched to any gene: 9. CDR3 size: 15 residues. Per the germline V gene, CDR1 is MGHRA and CDR2 is YSYEKL. CDR3 nucleotides: TGCGCCAGTTCGTTTGGGGGGGACAACACCGGGGAGCTGTTTTTT. It codes for CASSFGGDNTGELFF.

The chain employs TRBV2 and TRBJ2-7, with 8 positions matching TRBD1. V was pared by 2 bases and J by 0 bases, with 9 bases of the junction left unmatched. CDR1 is SNHLY, CDR2 FYNNEI, per germline. The CDR3 totals 17 residues. The CDR3 reads CASSEQGQVLSSYEQYF. The DNA for the CDR3 is TGTGCCAGCAGTGAACAGGGACAGGTGCTTTCCTCCTACGAGCAGTACTTC.

The rearrangement uses TRBV4-1 and TRBJ2-5; 10 positions agree with TRBD1. J lost 5 bases, V lost 4 bases, and 10 bases had no gene match. CDR3 length: 16 residues. Looked up from germline, CDR1 is MGHRA and CDR2 is YSYEKL. The CDR3 DNA reads TGCGCCAGCAGCCCGTTGGACAGGGGGGGACGGGAGACCCAGTACTTC. Its protein product is CASSPLDRGGRETQYF.

Written as DNA, the CDR3 is TGTGCCAGTAGTATAGTTCCCGGCAGGGCGACCACTGAAGCTTTCTTT. Protein product: CASSIVPGRATTEAFF. The chain combines TRBV19 with TRBJ1-1; perhaps TRBD1 as D (5 bases). From germline, CDR1 is LNHDA and CDR2 SQIVND (reference sequence). This CDR3 has 16 amino acids. The V and J ends lost 1 base and 4 bases respectively, with 16 bases between them.

The gene calls are TRBV9 and TRBJ2-5, with 8 positions matching TRBD1. Unmatched junction bases numbered 8, after V lost 2 bases and J lost 5 bases. Germline CDR1 reads SGDLS; CDR2 reads YYNGEE. This CDR3 is built from 15 residues. The DNA of the CDR3 is TGTGCCAGCAGCGTCAGGGACAGGCGATGGGAGACCCAGTACTTC. It yields the protein CASSVRDRRWETQYF.